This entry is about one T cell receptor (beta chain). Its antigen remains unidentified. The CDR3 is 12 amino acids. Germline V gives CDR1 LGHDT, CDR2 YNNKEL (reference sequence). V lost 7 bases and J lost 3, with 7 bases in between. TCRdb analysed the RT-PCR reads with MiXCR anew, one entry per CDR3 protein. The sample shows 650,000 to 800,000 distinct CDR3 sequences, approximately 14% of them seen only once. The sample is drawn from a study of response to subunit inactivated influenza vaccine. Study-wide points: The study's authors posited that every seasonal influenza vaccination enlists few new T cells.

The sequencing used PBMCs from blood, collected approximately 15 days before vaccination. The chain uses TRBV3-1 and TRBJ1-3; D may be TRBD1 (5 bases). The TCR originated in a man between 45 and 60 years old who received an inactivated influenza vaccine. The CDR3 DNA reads TGTGCCAGCACAGGGAGTGGAAACACCATATATTTT. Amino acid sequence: CASTGSGNTIYF.